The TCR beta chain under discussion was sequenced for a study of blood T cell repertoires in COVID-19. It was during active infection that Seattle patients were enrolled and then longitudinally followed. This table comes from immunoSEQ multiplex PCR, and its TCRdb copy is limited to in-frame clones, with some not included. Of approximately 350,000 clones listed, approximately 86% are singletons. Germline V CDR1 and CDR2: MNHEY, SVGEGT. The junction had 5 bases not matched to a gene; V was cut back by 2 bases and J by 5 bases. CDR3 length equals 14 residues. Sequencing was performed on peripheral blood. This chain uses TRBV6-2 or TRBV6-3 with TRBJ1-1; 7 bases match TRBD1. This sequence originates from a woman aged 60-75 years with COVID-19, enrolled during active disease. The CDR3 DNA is TGTGCCAGCAGTTACCCTGACAGGGCTACTGAAGCTTTCTTT. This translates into CASSYPDRATEAFF.